This entry is about one T cell receptor (beta chain). Its antigen is not identified. This record belongs to a study of cytomegalovirus exposure and HLA in healthy donors. Study-wide context: Earlier results showed some 120 million unique TCR beta sequences derived from approximately 170 million T cells.

General observations from the study: Roughly uniform depth of sequencing across donors was assumed in presence/absence analyses. Cytomegalovirus-associated TCR beta chains were listed, numbering over 150. Reportedly, HLA-A and HLA-B alleles of most subjects were accurately predicted from TCR beta.

This PCR relied on a set of 60 Vbeta primers and 13 Jbeta primers. Some clones are missing from TCRdb's copy, which holds only in-frame ones; the method was immunoSEQ multiplex PCR. The sample lists about 120,000 clones; roughly 78% were seen once. This CDR3 spans 15 amino acids. Trimming took off 1 base at V and 5 bases at J, with 12 bases between the two ends. Germline V gene lookup returns CDR1 SGHRS and CDR2 YFSETQ. This TCR derives from a male donor in good health and CMV-seronegative. The chain combines TRBV5-1 with TRBJ2-2; D is ambiguous. Source material: PBMCs. The CDR3 DNA sequence: TGCGCCAGCAGCTTGTCCCCCGGGTGGACCGGGGAGCTGTTTTTT. It yields the protein CASSLSPGWTGELFF.